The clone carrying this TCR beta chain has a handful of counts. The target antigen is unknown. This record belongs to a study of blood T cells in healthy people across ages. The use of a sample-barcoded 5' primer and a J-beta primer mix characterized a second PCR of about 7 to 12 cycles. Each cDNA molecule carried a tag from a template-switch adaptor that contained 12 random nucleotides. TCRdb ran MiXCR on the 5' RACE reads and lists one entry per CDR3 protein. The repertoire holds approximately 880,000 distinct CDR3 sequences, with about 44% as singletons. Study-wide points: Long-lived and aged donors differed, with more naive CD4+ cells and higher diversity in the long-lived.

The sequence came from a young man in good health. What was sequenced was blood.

This chain's CDR3 is CASTRLAGGSNTGELFF. In DNA form, the CDR3 reads TGTGCCAGCACTCGACTAGCGGGGGGGTCGAACACCGGGGAGCTGTTTTTT. This chain connects TRBV9 to TRBJ2-2; 14 nucleotides line up with TRBD2. The CDR3 has 17 residues. Germline V lookup: CDR1 SGDLS, CDR2 YYNGEE. Trimming took 6 bases from V and 0 from J; bases not matched to a gene: 4.